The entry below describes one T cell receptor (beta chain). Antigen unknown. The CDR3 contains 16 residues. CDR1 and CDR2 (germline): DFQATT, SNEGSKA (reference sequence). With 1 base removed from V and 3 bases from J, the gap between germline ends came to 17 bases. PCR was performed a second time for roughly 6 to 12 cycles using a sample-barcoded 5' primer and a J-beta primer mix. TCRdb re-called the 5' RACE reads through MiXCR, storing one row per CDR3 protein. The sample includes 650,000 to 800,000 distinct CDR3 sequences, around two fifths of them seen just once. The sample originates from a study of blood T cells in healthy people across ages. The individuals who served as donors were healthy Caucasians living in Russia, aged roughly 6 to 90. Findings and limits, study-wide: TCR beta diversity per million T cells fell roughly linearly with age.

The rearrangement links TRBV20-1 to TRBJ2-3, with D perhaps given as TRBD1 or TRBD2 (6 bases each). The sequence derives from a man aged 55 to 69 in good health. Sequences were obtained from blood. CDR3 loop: CSARVWGALGTDTQYF. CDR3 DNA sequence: TGCAGTGCTAGAGTTTGGGGGGCGCTAGGGACAGATACGCAGTATTTT.